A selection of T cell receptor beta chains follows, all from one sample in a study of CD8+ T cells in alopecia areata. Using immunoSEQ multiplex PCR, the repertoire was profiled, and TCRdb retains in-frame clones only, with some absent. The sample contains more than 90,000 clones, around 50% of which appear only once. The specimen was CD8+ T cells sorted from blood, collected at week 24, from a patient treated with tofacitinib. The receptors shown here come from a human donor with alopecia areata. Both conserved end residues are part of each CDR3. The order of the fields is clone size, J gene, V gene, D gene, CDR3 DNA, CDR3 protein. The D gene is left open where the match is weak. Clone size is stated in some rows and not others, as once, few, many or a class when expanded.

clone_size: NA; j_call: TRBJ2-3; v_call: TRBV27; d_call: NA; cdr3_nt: TGTGCCAGCAGTTTATATGGCGGGGATTTCACAGATACGCAGTATTTT; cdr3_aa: CASSLYGGDFTDTQYF
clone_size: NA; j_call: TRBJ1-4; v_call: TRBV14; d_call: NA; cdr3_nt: TGTGCCAGCAGCCTCGGACAGACTCTGGGAGCTAATGAAAAACTGTTTTTT; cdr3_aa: CASSLGQTLGANEKLFF
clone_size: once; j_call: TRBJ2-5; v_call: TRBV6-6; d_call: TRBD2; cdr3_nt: TGTGCCAGCAGTTACCCTACTAGCGGAGAAGAGACCCAGTACTTC; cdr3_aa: CASSYPTSGEETQYF
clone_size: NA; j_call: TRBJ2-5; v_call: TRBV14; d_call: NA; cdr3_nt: TGTGCCAGCAGCCATGAACACCAAAAGGAGACCCAGTACTTC; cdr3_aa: CASSHEHQKETQYF
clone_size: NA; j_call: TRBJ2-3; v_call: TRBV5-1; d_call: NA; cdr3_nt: TGCGCCAGCAGCCGGGCGGGTACGGTAACAGATACGCAGTATTTT; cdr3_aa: CASSRAGTVTDTQYF
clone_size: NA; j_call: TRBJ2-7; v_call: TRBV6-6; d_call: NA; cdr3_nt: TGTGCCAGCTTGGGAAGCGCTAACTACGAGCAGTACTTC; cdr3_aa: CASLGSANYEQYF
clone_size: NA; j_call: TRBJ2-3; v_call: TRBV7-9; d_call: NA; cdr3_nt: TGTGCCAGCAGCTTCGCGGTCCTAGAAAGCACAGATACGCAGTATTTT; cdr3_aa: CASSFAVLESTDTQYF
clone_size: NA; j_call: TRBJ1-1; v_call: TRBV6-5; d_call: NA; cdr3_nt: TGTGCCAGCTCACTCGGGGGCGAAGCTTTCTTT; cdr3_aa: CASSLGGEAFF
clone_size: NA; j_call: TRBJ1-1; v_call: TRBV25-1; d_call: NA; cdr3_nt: TGTGCCAGCAGTGAGCTGGGGGAAACTGAAGCTTTCTTT; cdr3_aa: CASSELGETEAFF
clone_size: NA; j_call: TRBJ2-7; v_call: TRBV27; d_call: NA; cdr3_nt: TGTGCCAGCAGTTTAACGGGGCAGGGTAGGCTGCCGTACGAGCAGTACTTC; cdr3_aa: CASSLTGQGRLPYEQYF
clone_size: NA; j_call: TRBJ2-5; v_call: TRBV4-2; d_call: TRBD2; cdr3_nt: TGTGCCAGCAGCCAAGAACTAGCGGGGGGGCTTTCGCGAGAGACCCAGTACTTC; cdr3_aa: CASSQELAGGLSRETQYF
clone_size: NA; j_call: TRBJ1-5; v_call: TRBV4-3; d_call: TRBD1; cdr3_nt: TGCGCCAGCAGCCAGGGACAGAACAATCAGCCCCAGCATTTT; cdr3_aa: CASSQGQNNQPQHF
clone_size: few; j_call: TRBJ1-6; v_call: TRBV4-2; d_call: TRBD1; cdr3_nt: TGTGCCAGCAGCCAAACATACGACAGGGCCGGATCACCCCTCCACTTT; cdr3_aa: CASSQTYDRAGSPLHF
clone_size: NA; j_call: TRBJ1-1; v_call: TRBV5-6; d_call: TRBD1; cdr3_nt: TGTGCCAGCAGCTTAACCGGGACAGTCAACACTGAAGCTTTCTTT; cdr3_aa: CASSLTGTVNTEAFF
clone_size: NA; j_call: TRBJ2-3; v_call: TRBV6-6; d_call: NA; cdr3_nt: TGTGCCAGCAGCGACACCCAGGGTTTAGAGTATTTT; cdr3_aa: CASSDTQGLEYF
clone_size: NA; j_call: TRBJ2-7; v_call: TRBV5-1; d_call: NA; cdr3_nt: TGCGCCAGCAGCTTGGCAGGACAGACAACCTACGAGCAGTACTTC; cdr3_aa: CASSLAGQTTYEQYF
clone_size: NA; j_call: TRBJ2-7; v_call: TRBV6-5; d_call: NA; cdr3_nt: TGTGCCAGCAGTTACTTCATGGGGGCGTCCTACGAGCAGTACTTC; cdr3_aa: CASSYFMGASYEQYF
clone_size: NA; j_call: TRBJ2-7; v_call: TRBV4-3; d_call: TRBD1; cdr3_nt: TGCGCCAGCAGCCAAGTTCCAAGGGACAGTACCTACGAGCAGTACTTC; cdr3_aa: CASSQVPRDSTYEQYF
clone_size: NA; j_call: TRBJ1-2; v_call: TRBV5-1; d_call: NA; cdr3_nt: TGCGCCAGCAGACCCGCCAGAGGGGGCTACACCTTC; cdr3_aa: CASRPARGGYTF
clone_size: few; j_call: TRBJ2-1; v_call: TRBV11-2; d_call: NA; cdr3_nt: TGTGCCAGCAGCGAGACGGGGGCTGAGTTCTTC; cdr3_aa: CASSETGAEFF
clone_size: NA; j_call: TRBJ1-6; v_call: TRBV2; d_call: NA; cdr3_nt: TGTGCCAGCAGTGAAAACCTGGGGCATAATTCACCCCTCCACTTT; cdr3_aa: CASSENLGHNSPLHF
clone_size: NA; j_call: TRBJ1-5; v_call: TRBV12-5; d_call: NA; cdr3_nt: TGTGCTAGTGGTTTCAATAGCAATCAGCCCCAGCATTTT; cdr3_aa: CASGFNSNQPQHF
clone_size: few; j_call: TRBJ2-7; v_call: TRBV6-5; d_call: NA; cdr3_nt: TGTGCCAGCAGTTACCGGGACGGTTCCTACGAGCAGTACTTC; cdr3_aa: CASSYRDGSYEQYF
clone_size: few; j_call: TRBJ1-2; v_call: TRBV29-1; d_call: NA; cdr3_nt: TGCAGCGTTGAAGATCAGTCTAGGGGAAGTTATGGCTACACCTTC; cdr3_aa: CSVEDQSRGSYGYTF
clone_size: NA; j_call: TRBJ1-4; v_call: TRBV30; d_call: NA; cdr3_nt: TGTGCCTGGAGTGGACAGTCCCCCTCTGGCTACGAAAAACTGTTTTTT; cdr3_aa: CAWSGQSPSGYEKLFF
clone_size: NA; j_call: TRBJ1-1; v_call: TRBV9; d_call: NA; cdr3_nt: TGTGCCAGCAGCGTGGGCAGGGGAGGCACTGAAGCTTTCTTT; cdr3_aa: CASSVGRGGTEAFF
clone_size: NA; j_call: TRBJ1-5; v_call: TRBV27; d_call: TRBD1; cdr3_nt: TGTGCCAGCAGTCCCGGACAGGGTAAATATAGCAATCAGCCCCAGCATTTT; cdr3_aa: CASSPGQGKYSNQPQHF